The 2 T cell receptor beta chains below were found in one sample sequenced in a study of OX40 agonist ivuxolimab in advanced cancers. Method: immunoSEQ multiplex PCR; TCRdb's copy keeps in-frame clones and lacks some. The sample contains more than 25,000 clones, 83% of which appear only once. The input for sequencing was CD4+ or CD8+ T cells sorted from blood, taken in a trial of the OX40 agonist ivuxolimab. These receptors originate from an adult with an advanced solid tumor such as melanoma, head and neck, liver or kidney cancer.

The chain joins TRBV7-9 to TRBJ1-2, with 7 bases identical to TRBD1. The CDR3 is 14 amino acids. The V gene end was trimmed by 5 bases and the J gene end by 2 bases; junction bases not matched to a gene: 5. The germline V gene encodes CDR1 SEHNR and CDR2 FQNEAQ (reference sequence). The DNA of the CDR3 is TGTGCCAGCAGCGATGGGACAGTCAACTATGGCTACACCTTC. Translated, it gives CASSDGTVNYGYTF.

The V and J genes are TRBV12-5 and TRBJ2-7; 7 bases fit TRBD1. There are 17 residues in the CDR3. J was trimmed by 7 bases and V by 0 bases; bases with no gene match: 15. Germline V gene sequence: CDR1 LGHNT, CDR2 FRNRAP. The CDR3 loop is CASGLVLRGRHQEEQYF. The CDR3 nucleotides read TGTGCTAGTGGTTTGGTACTGAGGGGGCGTCACCAGGAGGAGCAGTACTTC.